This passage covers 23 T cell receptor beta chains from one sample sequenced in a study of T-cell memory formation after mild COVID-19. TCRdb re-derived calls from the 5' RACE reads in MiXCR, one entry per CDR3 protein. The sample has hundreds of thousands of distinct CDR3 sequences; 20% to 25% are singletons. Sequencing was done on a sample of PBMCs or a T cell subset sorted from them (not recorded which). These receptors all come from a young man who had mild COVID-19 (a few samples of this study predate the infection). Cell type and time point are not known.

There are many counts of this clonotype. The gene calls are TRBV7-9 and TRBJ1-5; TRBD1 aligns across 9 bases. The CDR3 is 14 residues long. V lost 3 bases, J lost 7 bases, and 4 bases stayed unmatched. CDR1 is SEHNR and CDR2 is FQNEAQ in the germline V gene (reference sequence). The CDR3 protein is CASSLGQGTQPQHF. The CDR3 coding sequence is TGTGCCAGCAGCTTGGGACAGGGCACGCAGCCCCAGCATTTT.

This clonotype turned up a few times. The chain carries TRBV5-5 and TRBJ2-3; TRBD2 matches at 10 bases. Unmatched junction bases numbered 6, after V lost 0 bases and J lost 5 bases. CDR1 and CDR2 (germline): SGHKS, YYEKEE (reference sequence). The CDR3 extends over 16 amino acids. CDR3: CASSLGSSGGVDTQYF. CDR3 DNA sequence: TGTGCCAGCAGCTTGGGGTCTAGCGGGGGTGTAGATACGCAGTATTTT. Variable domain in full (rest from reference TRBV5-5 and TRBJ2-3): DAGVTQSPTHLIKTRGQQVTLRCSPISGHKSVSWYQQVLGQGPQFIFQYYEKEERGRGNFPDRFSARQFPNYSSELNVNALLLGDSALYLCASSLGSSGGVDTQYFGPGTRLTVL.

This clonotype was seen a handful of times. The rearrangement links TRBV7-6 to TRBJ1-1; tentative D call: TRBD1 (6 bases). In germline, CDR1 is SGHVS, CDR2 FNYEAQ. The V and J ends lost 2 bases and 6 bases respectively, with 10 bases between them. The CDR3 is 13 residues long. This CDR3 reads CASSLTGRAEAFF. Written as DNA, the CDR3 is TGTGCCAGCAGCTTAACAGGGAGGGCTGAAGCTTTCTTT.

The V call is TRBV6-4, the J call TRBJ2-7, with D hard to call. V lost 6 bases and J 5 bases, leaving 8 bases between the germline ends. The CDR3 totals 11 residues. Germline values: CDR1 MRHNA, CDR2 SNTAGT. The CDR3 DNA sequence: TGTGCCAGCAGGGGTCCCAACGAGCAGTACGTC. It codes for CASRGPNEQYV.

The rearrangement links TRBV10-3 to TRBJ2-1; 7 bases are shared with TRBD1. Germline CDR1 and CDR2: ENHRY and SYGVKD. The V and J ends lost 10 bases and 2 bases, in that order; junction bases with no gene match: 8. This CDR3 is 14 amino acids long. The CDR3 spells CATDREGTYNEQFF. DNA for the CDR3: TGTGCCACCGACAGGGAAGGAACCTACAATGAGCAGTTCTTC.

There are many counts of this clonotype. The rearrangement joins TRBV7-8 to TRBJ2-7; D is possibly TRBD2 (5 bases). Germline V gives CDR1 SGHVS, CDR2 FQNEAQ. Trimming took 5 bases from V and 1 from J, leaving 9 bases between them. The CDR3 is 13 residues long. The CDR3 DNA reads TGTGCCAGCAGCACGAGGGTTTCCTACGAGCAGTACTTC. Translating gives CASSTRVSYEQYF.

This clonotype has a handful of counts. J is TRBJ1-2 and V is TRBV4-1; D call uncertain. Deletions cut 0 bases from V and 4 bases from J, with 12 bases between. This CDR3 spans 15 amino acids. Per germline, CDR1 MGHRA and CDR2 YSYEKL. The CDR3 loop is CASSQDLGDVYGYTF. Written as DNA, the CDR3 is TGCGCCAGCAGCCAAGATCTGGGCGACGTCTATGGCTACACCTTC.

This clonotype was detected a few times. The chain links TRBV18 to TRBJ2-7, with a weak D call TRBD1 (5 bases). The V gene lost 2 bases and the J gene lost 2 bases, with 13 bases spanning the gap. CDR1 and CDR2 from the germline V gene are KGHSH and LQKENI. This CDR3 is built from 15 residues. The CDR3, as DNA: TGTGCCAGCTCACCAGGGCAGGGAAGCCCCTACGAGCAGTACTTC. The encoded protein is CASSPGQGSPYEQYF.

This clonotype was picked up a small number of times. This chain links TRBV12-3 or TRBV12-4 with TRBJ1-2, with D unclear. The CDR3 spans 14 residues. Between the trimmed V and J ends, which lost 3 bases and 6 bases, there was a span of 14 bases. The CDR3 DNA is TGTGCCAGCAGTTTCTCCCACAGTGGGGATGGCTACACCTTC. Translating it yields CASSFSHSGDGYTF.

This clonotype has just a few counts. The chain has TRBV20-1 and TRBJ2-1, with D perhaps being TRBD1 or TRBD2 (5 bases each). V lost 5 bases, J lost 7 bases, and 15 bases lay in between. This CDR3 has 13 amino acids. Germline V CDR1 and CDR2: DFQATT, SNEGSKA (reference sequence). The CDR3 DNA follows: TGCAGTGCTGGACAATTTGAGCGGAATGAGCAGTTCTTC. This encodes CSAGQFERNEQFF.

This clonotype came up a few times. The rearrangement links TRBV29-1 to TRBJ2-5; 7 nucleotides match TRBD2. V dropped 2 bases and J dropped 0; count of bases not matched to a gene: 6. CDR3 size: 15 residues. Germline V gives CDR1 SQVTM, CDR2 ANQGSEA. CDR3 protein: CSVEIAGDNQETQYF. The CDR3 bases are TGCAGCGTTGAAATTGCGGGGGATAACCAAGAGACCCAGTACTTC.

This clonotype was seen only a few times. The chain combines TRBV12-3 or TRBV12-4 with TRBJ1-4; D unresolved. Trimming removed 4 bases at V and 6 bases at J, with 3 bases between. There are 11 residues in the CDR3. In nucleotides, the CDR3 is TGTGCCAGCAGTTACTATGAAAAACTGTTTTTT. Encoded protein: CASSYYEKLFF.

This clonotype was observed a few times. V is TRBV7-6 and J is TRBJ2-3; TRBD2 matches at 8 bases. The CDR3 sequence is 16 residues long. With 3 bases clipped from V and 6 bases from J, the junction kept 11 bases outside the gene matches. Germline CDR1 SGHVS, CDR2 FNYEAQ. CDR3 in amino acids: CASSFLAGPLVDTQYF. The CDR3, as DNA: TGTGCCAGCAGCTTCTTAGCGGGGCCCCTCGTTGATACGCAGTATTTT.

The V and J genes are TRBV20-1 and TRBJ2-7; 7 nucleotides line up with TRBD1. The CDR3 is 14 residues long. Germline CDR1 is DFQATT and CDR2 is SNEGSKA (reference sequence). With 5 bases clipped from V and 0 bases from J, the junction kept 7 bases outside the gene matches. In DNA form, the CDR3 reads TGCAGTGCTTTGGACAGGCAGAGCTCCTACGAGCAGTACTTC. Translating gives CSALDRQSSYEQYF.

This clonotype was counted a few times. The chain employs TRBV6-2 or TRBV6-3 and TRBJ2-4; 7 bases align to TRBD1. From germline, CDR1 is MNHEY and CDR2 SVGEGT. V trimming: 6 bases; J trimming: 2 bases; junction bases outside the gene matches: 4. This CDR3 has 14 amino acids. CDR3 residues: CASREGQSKNIQYF. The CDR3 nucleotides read TGTGCCAGCAGAGAGGGACAGTCCAAAAACATTCAGTACTTC.

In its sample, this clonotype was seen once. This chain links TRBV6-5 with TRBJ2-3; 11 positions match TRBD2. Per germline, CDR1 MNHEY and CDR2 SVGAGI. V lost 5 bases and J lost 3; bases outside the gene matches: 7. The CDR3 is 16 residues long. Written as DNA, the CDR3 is TGTGCCAGCAGTAGAAGTAGCGGGGGGGAGACAGATACGCAGTATTTT. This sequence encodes CASSRSSGGETDTQYF.

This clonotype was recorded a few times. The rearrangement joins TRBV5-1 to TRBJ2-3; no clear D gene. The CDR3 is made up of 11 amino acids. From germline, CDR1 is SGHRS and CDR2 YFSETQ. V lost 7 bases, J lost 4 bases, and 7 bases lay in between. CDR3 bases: TGCGCCAGCCATGTCGCAGATACGCAGTATTTT. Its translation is CASHVADTQYF.

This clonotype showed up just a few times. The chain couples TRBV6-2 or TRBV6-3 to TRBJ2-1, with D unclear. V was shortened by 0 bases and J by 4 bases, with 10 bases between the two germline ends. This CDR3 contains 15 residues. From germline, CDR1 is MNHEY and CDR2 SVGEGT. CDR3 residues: CASSYSNPLYNEQFF. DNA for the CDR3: TGTGCCAGCAGTTACTCGAATCCCCTGTACAATGAGCAGTTCTTC.

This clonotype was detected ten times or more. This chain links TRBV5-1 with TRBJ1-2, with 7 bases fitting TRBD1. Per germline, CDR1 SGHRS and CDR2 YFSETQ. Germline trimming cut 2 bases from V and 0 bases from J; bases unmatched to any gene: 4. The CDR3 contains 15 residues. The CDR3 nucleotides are TGCGCCAGCAGCTTACGGGGGACAGCTAACTATGGCTACACCTTC. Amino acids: CASSLRGTANYGYTF.

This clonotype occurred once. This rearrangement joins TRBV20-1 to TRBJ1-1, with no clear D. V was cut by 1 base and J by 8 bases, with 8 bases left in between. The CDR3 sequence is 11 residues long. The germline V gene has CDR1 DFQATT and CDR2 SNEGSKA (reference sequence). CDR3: CSARVGLEAFF. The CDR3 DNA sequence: TGCAGTGCTAGAGTGGGGTTGGAAGCTTTCTTT.

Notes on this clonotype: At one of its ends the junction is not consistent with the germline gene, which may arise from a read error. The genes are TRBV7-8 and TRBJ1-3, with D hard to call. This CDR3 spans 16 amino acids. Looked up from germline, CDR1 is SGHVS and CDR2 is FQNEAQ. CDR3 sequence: CASSLAAKGAGNTIYF. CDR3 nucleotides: TGTGCCAGCAGCCTAGCAGCCAAGGGCGCTGGAAACACCATATATTTT.

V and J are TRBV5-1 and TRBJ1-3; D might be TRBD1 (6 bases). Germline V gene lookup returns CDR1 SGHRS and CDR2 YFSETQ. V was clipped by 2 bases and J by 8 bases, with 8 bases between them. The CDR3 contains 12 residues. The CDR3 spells CASSFEGDTIYF. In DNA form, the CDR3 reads TGCGCCAGCAGCTTCGAGGGGGACACCATATATTTT.

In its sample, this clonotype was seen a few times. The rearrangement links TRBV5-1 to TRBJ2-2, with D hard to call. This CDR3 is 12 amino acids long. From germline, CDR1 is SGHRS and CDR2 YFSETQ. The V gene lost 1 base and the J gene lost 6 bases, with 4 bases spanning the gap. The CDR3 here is CASSLYPGELFF. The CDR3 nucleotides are TGCGCCAGCAGCTTGTATCCCGGGGAGCTGTTTTTT.